A single T cell receptor beta chain is shown here with its context. Reverse transcription of about 0.45 to 1 ug RNA was carried out with random hexamers. MiXCR, run by TCRdb on the immunoSEQ multiplex PCR reads, gives a single entry per CDR3 protein. The table includes approximately 230,000 distinct CDR3 sequences, around 93% detected once. This sample is part of a study of CD8 T cells in Susac syndrome. With V trimmed by 1 base and J by 2 bases, 10 bases remained unmatched. This CDR3 has 17 amino acids. Germline loops: CDR1 SGHRS, CDR2 YFSETQ. The chain uses TRBV5-1 and TRBJ2-3; 7 nucleotides match TRBD2. Sequences were obtained from CD4+ T cells from PBMCs. This clonotype was sampled from a human donor with multiple sclerosis. DNA of the CDR3: TGCGCCAGCAGCTTGTGGGCTAGCGGAGGGAACACAGATACGCAGTATTTT. Protein product: CASSLWASGGNTDTQYF. The full variable domain, in which reference TRBV5-1 and TRBJ2-3 provide the parts outside the CDR3, is KAGVTQTPRYLIKTRGQQVTLSCSPISGHRSVSWYQQTPGQGLQFLFEYFSETQRNKGNFPGRFSGRQFSNSRSEMNVSTLELGDSALYLCASSLWASGGNTDTQYFGPGTRLTVL.